This paragraph reports one T cell receptor beta chain. The record originates from a study of T cell changes during pregnancy in multiple sclerosis. The data were produced by immunoSEQ multiplex PCR, yet TCRdb's version contains in-frame clones alone and is incomplete. This sample carries tens of thousands of clones, more than 85% of them seen once, and the ten largest clones take more than 0.95%. This clonotype was obtained from a female donor with multiple sclerosis, enrolled in a pregnancy study. This material consisted of peripheral blood, taken after pregnancy.

CDR3: CASSPNHLNPYGYTF. The CDR3 DNA is TGTGCCAGCTCACCGAATCACCTAAACCCCTATGGCTACACCTTC. This chain joins TRBV18 and TRBJ1-2; D gene uncertain. The CDR3 totals 15 residues. Germline values: CDR1 KGHSH, CDR2 LQKENI. Trimming removed 3 bases at V and 4 bases at J, with 15 bases between. The variable domain in full, completed from reference TRBV18 and TRBJ1-2, reads NAGVMQNPRHLVRRRGQEARLRCSPMKGHSHVYWYRQLPEEGLKFMVYLQKENIIDESGMPKERFSAEFPKEGPSILRIQQVVRGDSAAYFCASSPNHLNPYGYTFGSGTRLTVV.